The clone carrying this TCR beta chain was observed a handful of times. The CDR3 totals 15 residues. Germline CDR1 and CDR2: GTSNPN and SVGIG (reference sequence). V shed 5 bases and J shed 0 bases, with 11 bases lying between them. Study processing details: By means of reference gene primer amplification, nucleated cell counts were estimated. Assay used: immunoSEQ multiplex PCR; TCRdb lists only in-frame clones, some missing. V and J calls and clone size are those listed in that table; D and trimming were worked out from the DNA. The profile covers some 140,000 clones, with roughly 89% appearing a single time and about 17% taken by the ten largest. The data belong to a study of blood T cell repertoires in COVID-19. In the study overall: Samples of COVID-19 (acute and convalescent) were obtained from the United States, Italy and Spain. Sources were T cells, B-cell-depleted T cells, or PBMCs; the material itself was cDNA or gDNA.

Material: peripheral blood. The chain is built from TRBV30 and TRBJ1-6; the D gene is possibly TRBD1 (5 bases). The sequence derives from a man aged 45-65 years with active or convalescent COVID-19. The CDR3 region has the DNA TGTGCCTGGCAACGGGGGAGCTCCTATAATTCACCCCTCCACTTT. It yields the protein CAWQRGSSYNSPLHF.